Reported below is one T cell receptor beta chain. Its antigen remains undetermined. No per-base quality is available; no much larger clone lies one base away. The donors were healthy, HIV-negative adults who had no recently reported acute infections or vaccinations. Every donor was a Caucasian adult residing in Nashville, Tennessee, USA. CD4+ T cells were enriched through magnetic negative selection, after which naive cells were positively selected on CD45RA and the remaining negative fraction served as the memory subset. Blood was collected by leukapheresis, and PBMCs were isolated by Ficoll-Histopaque density gradient centrifugation and then cryopreserved in liquid nitrogen vapor phase. Analytical flow cytometry was used to check the purity and quantity of each magnetically sorted T cell population. From each sorted fraction, genomic DNA was isolated and quantified by UV absorbance on a Nanodrop 2000c.

The data were obtained in a study of shared clonotypes between healthy human individuals (dated by TCRdb to 2019 to 2021). About the full investigation: The cohort comprised a couple of women and three men aged 18 to 49 years. Different laboratories and diverse techniques were used to prepare libraries and sequence TCR repertoires, to increase sequencing depth and limit assay-specific biases. Each donor's leukapheresis produced roughly between roughly 0.9 and 9 billion PBMCs. For each donor, three plates each were used for CD4 naive and CD4 memory, two plates were used for CD8 naive, and one plate was used for CD8 memory. To estimate repertoire size and how much clonotype sharing occurs between individuals, the study deeply sequenced the blood TCR repertoires of five or six healthy adults.

The investigation overall reported the following: Naive subsets generally had larger estimated clonotype richness than memory subsets. Pairwise subsampling led to the expectation that sequencing depth would affect the degree of clonotype sharing among donors. Sampling was restricted to blood, and TCR repertoires in tissues likely differ from the TCR repertoires found in blood. Even with the large sequencing depth, rarefaction of the sorted-subset datasets indicated that sequencing was incomplete. The small number of donors limited the genetic and exposure-history diversity represented. Across a handful of donors, 4.5% to 6.5% of naive CD4, 3.5% of naive CD8, about 2.3% of memory CD4, and over 0.35% of memory CD8 clonotypes were shared. Clonotypes shared by all four sorted-subset donors showed higher generation probabilities than non-shared clonotypes.

TCR CDR3 regions were amplified from genomic DNA by multiplex PCR using the deep immunoSEQ assay. For each cell subset, the extracted genomic DNA was distributed evenly across all wells of several immunoSEQ 96-well plates, and each plate served as one replicate. Each replicate PCR for sorted subsets received approximately 200 ng genomic DNA, equal to roughly 33,000 T cell genomes. Purified libraries were quantified with a Qubit 3.0 fluorometer, sized on a Bioanalyzer 2100, and re-quantified with the KAPA Library Quantification kit. Each immunoSEQ 96-well plate was sequenced on its own single-read 150-cycle Illumina NextSeq 550 flow cell. In the original analysis: Because only junctional sequences without quality scores were contained in the immunoSEQ output, filtering matching that applied to full-length reads could not be performed. To assign V/J genes and CDR3, sequences were annotated against IMGT germline references using PyIR, a Python wrapper for IgBLAST v1.9. Any read was removed if the V/J assignment was weak (E-value above 1e-6), the CDR3 was missing, or the read contained stop codons, out-of-frame junctions, or ambiguous translated residues. V3J clonotypes were defined as sequences sharing the same inferred V gene, J gene, and CDR3 amino acid sequence. The percentage overlap between two repertoires was calculated by dividing the number of shared unique clonotypes by the size of the smaller repertoire. RTK rarefaction, the Chao1 estimator, and Recon v2.1 estimates of unobserved clonotypes were used to assess repertoire richness. OLGA was used to compute generation probabilities for all TCRbeta clonotypes that the gDNA method yielded from a handful of donors. Not all clones reach the TCRdb copy of this immuneACCESS table, which keeps in-frame sequences only. Checked studies attribute under half of the gap to unresolved V genes and leave the rest unexplained. Clone size and V and J calls were adopted from that table, with D and trimming inferred from the DNA. This sample lists more than 2 million clones; 90% to 96% were detected once. Of the sample, approximately 0.13% is held by the ten largest clones.

Sequencing was performed on naive CD4+ T cells sorted from blood. According to the study, the label for this sample's cell subset or site signals: CD45RA+ positively selected. This TCR was recovered from a man aged 18 to 35 in good health.

CDR3 sequence: CASSLTSGSKGVRETQYF. The base sequence is TGTGCCAGCAGCTTAACTAGCGGGAGTAAAGGGGTACGAGAGACCCAGTACTTC. The chain is made from TRBV7-2 and TRBJ2-5, with 11 junctional bases fitting TRBD2. From the cysteine up to the phenylalanine, the CDR3 has a length of 18 residues. The DNA shown is the 54-base CDR3, in frame from base 1. CDR1 and CDR2 are read off the germline V gene as SGHTA and FQGNSA. V trim: 2 bases; J trim: 4 bases; unmatched bases: 12.